One and the same sample provided the 20 T cell receptor beta chains below, sequenced in a study of blood T cell repertoires in COVID-19. The method was immunoSEQ multiplex PCR; TCRdb's version includes in-frame clones alone and lacks a portion of them. Counted here are 56,000 or so clones, approximately 79% occurring once; the ten biggest clones make up around 5.1%. The sample comprised peripheral blood. These receptors were obtained from a woman aged 70-85 years with acute or convalescent COVID-19.

This clone occurred a few times. V and J are TRBV14 and TRBJ2-1; weak D call: TRBD1 (5 bases). This CDR3 comprises 16 residues. The germline V and J ends were trimmed by 3 bases and 5 bases, with 17 bases remaining between them. Germline-derived CDR1 and CDR2 are SGHDN and FVKESK. The chain's CDR3 is CASSQKKGLRDNEQFF. The DNA for the CDR3 is TGTGCCAGCAGCCAGAAGAAGGGGCTTAGGGACAATGAGCAGTTCTTC.

This rearrangement joins TRBV9 to TRBJ2-1; 10 bases map to TRBD1. The trim removed 3 bases at V and 7 bases at J, leaving 7 bases unmatched. CDR1 and CDR2 from the germline V gene are SGDLS and YYNGEE. The CDR3 extends over 15 amino acids. The CDR3 DNA is TGTGCCAGCAGCGCAGCCGGGACAGGGGCAAATGAGCAGTTCTTC. Translated: CASSAAGTGANEQFF.

This clone came up a few times. This chain connects TRBV5-1 to TRBJ2-7, with TRBD1 matching 8 bases. Germline trimming cut 3 bases from V and 5 bases from J; bases unmatched to any gene: 7. CDR1 is SGHRS, CDR2 YFSETQ, per germline. The CDR3 is 14 residues long. The CDR3 region has the DNA TGCGCCAGCAGCTCAGGACAGGGAGTCGACGAGCAGTACTTC. It yields the protein CASSSGQGVDEQYF.

This chain joins TRBV3-1 (or the pseudogene TRBV3-2) and TRBJ2-2, with D possibly matching TRBD2 (5 bases). V shed 1 base and J shed 3 bases, with 18 bases lying between them. Germline-derived CDR1 and CDR2 are LGHDT and YNNKEL (reference sequence). CDR3 size: 18 residues. The CDR3, as DNA: TGTGCCAGCAGCCAAGGCCCTGTGACGGGGAGCCACACCGGGGAGCTGTTTTTT. It yields the protein CASSQGPVTGSHTGELFF.

V is TRBV9 and J is TRBJ2-3; a possible D gene is TRBD1 (6 bases). Germline V gene sequence: CDR1 SGDLS, CDR2 YYNGEE. Trimming took off 3 bases at V and 6 bases at J, with 11 bases between the two ends. CDR3 length: 13 amino acids. CDR3 DNA: TGTGCCAGCAGCGCAACCCAGGGGGATACGCAGTATTTT. Its protein product is CASSATQGDTQYF.

This clone came up once. The rearrangement uses TRBV7-2 and TRBJ2-7; weak D call: TRBD1 (9 bases). Germline V gives CDR1 SGHTA, CDR2 FQGNSA. There are 14 residues in the CDR3. Trimming took off 7 bases at V and 4 bases at J, with 17 bases between the two ends. CDR3 region: CASTGGDRVYEQYF. Written as DNA, the CDR3 is TGTGCCAGCACGGGGGGGGACAGGGTTTACGAGCAGTACTTC. The whole variable domain, filled in from reference TRBV7-2 and TRBJ2-7, reads GAGVSQSPSNKVTEKGKDVELRCDPISGHTALYWYRQSLGQGLEFLIYFQGNSAPDKSGLPSDRFSAERTGGSVSTLTIQRTQQEDSAVYLCASTGGDRVYEQYFGPGTRLTVT.

The genes are TRBV3-1 (or the pseudogene TRBV3-2) and TRBJ2-3; 10 bases match TRBD2. This CDR3 is 16 amino acids long. In germline, CDR1 is LGHDT, CDR2 YNNKEL (reference sequence). Trimming took 4 bases from V and 1 from J; bases not matched to a gene: 5. CDR3 coding DNA: TGTGCCAGCAGCCCACTAGCGGGGTCCGGCACAGATACGCAGTATTTT. Protein product: CASSPLAGSGTDTQYF.

This chain uses TRBV27 with TRBJ2-1, with 9 bases fitting TRBD2. The CDR3 loop spans 16 amino acids. Germline values: CDR1 MNHEY, CDR2 SMNVEV (reference sequence). V shed 2 bases, J shed 4 bases, and the junction held 6 bases outside the gene matches. The CDR3 DNA reads TGTGCCAGCAGTTTAATAGCGGGGGCCATATACAATGAGCAGTTCTTC. It yields the protein CASSLIAGAIYNEQFF.

This sequence joins TRBV18 and TRBJ1-1; D possibly corresponds to TRBD1 (6 bases). Germline values: CDR1 KGHSH, CDR2 LQKENI. This CDR3 contains 15 residues. V lost 4 bases, J lost 8 bases, and 20 bases lay in between. The CDR3: CASSLATGGVPEAFF. In nucleotides, the CDR3 is TGTGCCAGCTCACTTGCGACAGGAGGAGTTCCCGAAGCTTTCTTT.

This CDR3 is CARTLFRDTKNIQYF. CDR3 nucleotides: TGTGCCAGGACCCTCTTTAGGGACACCAAAAACATTCAGTACTTC. V gene TRBV6-5 combines with J gene TRBJ2-4; D is perhaps TRBD1 (6 bases). Between the trimmed V and J ends, which lost 9 bases and 2 bases, there was a span of 17 bases. The CDR3 covers 15 residues. Germline assignment: CDR1 MNHEY and CDR2 SVGAGI.

A single count supports this clone. This chain uses TRBV7-2 with TRBJ2-3, with 13 positions matching TRBD2. From germline, CDR1 is SGHTA and CDR2 FQGNSA. The trim removed 4 bases at V and 1 base at J, leaving 2 bases unmatched. The CDR3 is 16 amino acids. CDR3 coding DNA: TGTGCCAGCAGCTCCGGACTAGCGGGGGGCACAGATACGCAGTATTTT. Residues: CASSSGLAGGTDTQYF. Full variable domain (missing parts from reference TRBV7-2 and TRBJ2-3): GAGVSQSPSNKVTEKGKDVELRCDPISGHTALYWYRQSLGQGLEFLIYFQGNSAPDKSGLPSDRFSAERTGGSVSTLTIQRTQQEDSAVYLCASSSGLAGGTDTQYFGPGTRLTVL.

The chain joins TRBV18 to TRBJ2-1; 9 bases are a match to TRBD1. V shed 3 bases, J shed 5 bases, and the junction held 5 bases outside the gene matches. This CDR3 is built from 15 residues. Germline V CDR1 and CDR2: KGHSH, LQKENI. CDR3 sequence: CASSPGQGFNNEQFF. The DNA for the CDR3 is TGTGCCAGCTCACCGGGACAGGGCTTCAACAATGAGCAGTTCTTC. The whole variable domain, filled in from reference TRBV18 and TRBJ2-1, reads NAGVMQNPRHLVRRRGQEARLRCSPMKGHSHVYWYRQLPEEGLKFMVYLQKENIIDESGMPKERFSAEFPKEGPSILRIQQVVRGDSAAYFCASSPGQGFNNEQFFGPGTRLTVL.

The CDR3 loop reads CASKDREGSYEQYF. Written as DNA, the CDR3 is TGTGCCAGTAAGGACAGGGAGGGGTCCTACGAGCAGTACTTC. The chain is built from TRBV19 and TRBJ2-7, with a weak D call TRBD1 (8 bases). The CDR3 spans 14 residues. Germline values: CDR1 LNHDA, CDR2 SQIVND (reference sequence). V gave up 7 bases and J gave up 1 base, with 14 bases separating them.

The rearrangement uses TRBV6-5 and TRBJ1-4, with D tentatively TRBD1 (5 bases). The CDR3 extends over 12 amino acids. Trimming pared 5 bases from V and 8 bases from J, leaving 9 bases between. Germline V lookup: CDR1 MNHEY, CDR2 SVGAGI. In DNA, the CDR3 is TGTGCCAGCAGTCACGACAGAGAAAAACTGTTTTTT. This sequence encodes CASSHDREKLFF.

This chain links TRBV6-5 with TRBJ1-2; TRBD1 aligns across 7 bases. Germline trimming cut 0 bases from V and 12 bases from J; bases unmatched to any gene: 10. This CDR3 comprises 14 residues. CDR1 MNHEY and CDR2 SVGAGI come from the germline V gene. Here the CDR3 reads CASSYSGQRVFNTF. CDR3 DNA sequence: TGTGCCAGCAGTTACTCGGGACAGCGCGTTTTTAACACCTTC.

The chain has TRBV15 and TRBJ1-5; tentative D call: TRBD1 (6 bases). The CDR3 runs to 17 residues. Looked up from germline, CDR1 is LNHNV and CDR2 is YYDKDF (reference sequence). Trimming removed 3 bases from V and 0 bases from J, with 15 bases in between. The CDR3 reads CATSSFTGQTSNQPQHF. The CDR3 nucleotides read TGTGCCACCAGCAGCTTTACCGGACAGACTAGCAATCAGCCCCAGCATTTT.

The J gene is TRBJ2-1, the V gene TRBV10-3, with TRBD2 identical over 10 bases. Trimming cost V 4 bases and J 7 bases; bases outside gene matches: 10. The V gene's germline CDR1 is ENHRY and CDR2 SYGVKD. This CDR3 has 16 residues. DNA of the CDR3: TGTGCCATCAGTGCTGAGGTAGCGGGGGGCCTAAATGAGCAGTTCTTC. It translates to CAISAEVAGGLNEQFF.

The gene calls are TRBV12-3 or TRBV12-4 and TRBJ1-5, with 7 nucleotides matching TRBD1. CDR3 size: 13 residues. J was trimmed by 4 bases and V by 6 bases; bases with no gene match: 3. In DNA, the CDR3 is TGTGCCAGCAGGGGACAGCCGAATCAGCCCCAGCATTTT. Translated: CASRGQPNQPQHF.

This clone was detected only once. The chain recombines TRBV21-1 with TRBJ2-5; no DNA check was done on the table's D call, TRBD1. TRBV21-1 is an annotated pseudogene. CDR3 length: 16 residues. The CDR3 nucleotides are TGTGCCAGCAGCAAAGTGCGGACAGGGAAGCAAGAGACCCAGTACTTC. The encoded protein is CASSKVRTGKQETQYF.

The rearrangement joins TRBV28 to TRBJ2-7; 12 bases line up with TRBD2. The length of the CDR3 is 15 residues. The V gene end was trimmed by 5 bases and the J gene end by 4 bases; junction bases not matched to a gene: 6. Germline lookup yields CDR1 MDHEN and CDR2 SYDVKM. The CDR3 reads CASSTLAGGRYEQYF. CDR3 DNA sequence: TGTGCCAGCAGTACCCTAGCGGGGGGGCGGTACGAGCAGTACTTC.